This entry lists 18 T cell receptor beta chains sequenced from one sample in a study of blood T cells in healthy people across ages. Then a second PCR, running about 6 to 11 cycles, was carried out with a sample-barcoded 5' primer and a J-beta primer mix. TCRdb reprocessed the 5' RACE reads with MiXCR, giving one entry per CDR3 protein. The sample lists over 500,000 distinct CDR3 sequences; about 27% were seen once. The data were also submitted as part of a second study, on T cells of mothers and their children.

Input material: blood. These receptors all come from a boy under 10 years old in good health.

This clonotype was seen a handful of times. For the CDR3, the DNA is TGTGCCAGCAGCCAAGGACAGGGGGACTATGGCTACACCTTC. This sequence encodes CASSQGQGDYGYTF. The chain has TRBV14 and TRBJ1-2; TRBD1 aligns across 9 bases. The CDR3 consists of 14 residues. Germline CDR1 SGHDN, CDR2 FVKESK. J lost 3 bases, V lost 1 base, and 0 bases had no gene match.

This chain uses TRBV6-5 with TRBJ1-2; a possible D gene is TRBD1 (5 bases). CDR1 and CDR2 from the germline V gene are MNHEY and SVGAGI. V lost 5 bases and J 2 bases, leaving 12 bases between the germline ends. The length of the CDR3 is 14 residues. CDR3 sequence: CASSPGRLNYGYTF. CDR3 bases: TGTGCCAGCAGTCCGGGACGGCTGAACTATGGCTACACCTTC.

This chain links TRBV20-1 with TRBJ2-1, with 9 bases that match TRBD2. V was clipped by 7 bases and J by 1 base; unmatched bases: 8. In germline, CDR1 is DFQATT, CDR2 SNEGSKA (reference sequence). The CDR3 is 15 residues long. CDR3 nucleotide sequence: TGCAGTGGTACCCATAGCGGGAGTTCCTACAATGAGCAGTTCTTC. Amino acid sequence: CSGTHSGSSYNEQFF.

This clonotype was counted at least ten times. One junction end does not reproduce the germline sequence, and a read error may be involved. The chain joins TRBV5-1 to TRBJ2-7; unclear D gene. The CDR3 has 14 residues. Per germline, CDR1 SGHRS and CDR2 YFSETQ. As DNA, the CDR3 is TGTGCCAGCAGCTTAGGTCAAGGGCGCGACGAGCAGTACTTC. The encoded protein is CASSLGQGRDEQYF. Together with reference TRBV5-1 and TRBJ2-7, the CDR3 gives the full variable domain: KAGVTQTPRYLIKTRGQQVTLSCSPISGHRSVSWYQQTPGQGLQFLFEYFSETQRNKGNFPGRFSGRQFSNSRSEMNVSTLELGDSALYLCASSLGQGRDEQYFGPGTRLTVT.

In nucleotides, the CDR3 is TGCAGCGTTGGCCCGGGGGGGCGCAATCAGCCCCAGCATTTT. Translating gives CSVGPGGRNQPQHF. The chain recombines TRBV29-1 with TRBJ1-5; D may be TRBD1 (6 bases). Germline V CDR1 and CDR2: SQVTM, ANQGSEA. The V end was cut by 4 bases, the J end by 2 bases, with 12 bases between. This CDR3 contains 14 residues.

In the case of this clonotype: A much larger clone lies one base from this, so it may be a read error. The J gene is TRBJ2-5, the V gene TRBV4-3, with D hard to call. Looked up from germline, CDR1 is LGHNA and CDR2 is YSLEER. This CDR3 is built from 15 residues. This chain's CDR3 is CASGQKIGAAETQYF. CDR3 sequence (DNA): TGCGCCAGCGGCCAAAAGATCGGAGCTGCAGAGACCCAGTACTTC.

The table lists this clonotype with a few counts. The J gene is TRBJ2-3, the V gene TRBV29-1; TRBD2 agrees at 8 bases. CDR3 length: 14 amino acids. The J segment lost 2 bases and the V segment lost 7 bases, leaving 8 bases of the junction unmatched. Germline V gene sequence: CDR1 SQVTM, CDR2 ANQGSEA. The CDR3 protein is CSAPGGGDTDTQYF. The DNA of the CDR3 is TGCAGCGCCCCGGGGGGGGGCGACACAGATACGCAGTATTTT.

This clonotype was detected once. The gene calls are TRBV25-1 and TRBJ2-3; D unclear. Germline CDR1 reads MGHDK; CDR2 reads SYGVNS. The CDR3 contains 14 residues. The ends were cut back, 4 bases at V and 0 bases at J, with 8 bases in the middle. In DNA, the CDR3 is TGTGCCAGCAGTGTTGTTGGGAGCACAGATACGCAGTATTTT. Its translation is CASSVVGSTDTQYF.

V usage is TRBV28 and J usage is TRBJ2-1; weak D call: TRBD2 (6 bases). Looked up from germline, CDR1 is MDHEN and CDR2 is SYDVKM. CDR3 length equals 14 residues. Deletions cut 5 bases from V and 12 bases from J, with 20 bases between. DNA of the CDR3: TGTGCCAGCAGTGTCGGGACTTACCCATTTTCGCAGTTCTTC. Translated: CASSVGTYPFSQFF.

The rearrangement uses TRBV3-1 and TRBJ2-5, with 10 bases identical to TRBD1. The CDR3 covers 15 residues. The junction had 7 bases not matched to a gene; V was cut back by 3 bases and J by 6 bases. Germline V gives CDR1 LGHDT, CDR2 YNNKEL (reference sequence). CDR3 protein: CASSHRDRGGKTQYF. The CDR3 DNA reads as TGTGCCAGCAGCCATCGGGACAGGGGAGGGAAGACCCAGTACTTC.

The chain is built from TRBV7-2 and TRBJ2-1; D possibly corresponds to TRBD2 (5 bases). The CDR3 has 13 residues. Trimming removed 5 bases at V and 9 bases at J, with 14 bases between. Looked up from germline, CDR1 is SGHTA and CDR2 is FQGNSA. CDR3 in amino acids: CASSKYGISEQFF. In nucleotides, the CDR3 is TGTGCCAGCAGCAAGTACGGGATTAGTGAGCAGTTCTTC.

This clonotype was observed a handful of times. J is TRBJ2-4 and V is TRBV5-1, with 7 nucleotides matching TRBD1. Losses at the gene ends were 0 bases for V and 1 base for J; bases not matched to a gene: 1. Germline V CDR1 and CDR2: SGHRS, YFSETQ. This CDR3 contains 15 residues. The CDR3 region is CASSLEQGAKNIQYF. CDR3 coding DNA: TGCGCCAGCAGCTTGGAACAGGGGGCCAAAAACATTCAGTACTTC.

This sequence joins TRBV20-1 and TRBJ2-3; 14 bases align to TRBD2. Unmatched junction bases numbered 3, after V lost 3 bases and J lost 4 bases. The germline gives CDR1 DFQATT, CDR2 SNEGSKA (reference sequence). The CDR3 runs to 15 residues. CDR3 DNA: TGCAGTGCTAGGGGGACTAGCGGGGGTGCAGATACGCAGTATTTT. It translates to CSARGTSGGADTQYF.

CDR3 sequence reads: CSVEELQRTEAFF. CDR3 bases: TGCAGCGTTGAAGAACTACAGCGGACTGAAGCTTTCTTT. The gene calls are TRBV29-1 and TRBJ1-1; D is undetermined. CDR3 length: 13 residues. V dropped 0 bases and J dropped 5 bases, with 10 bases sitting between them. Germline CDR1 SQVTM, CDR2 ANQGSEA.

The V and J genes are TRBV6-5 and TRBJ2-6; no firm D call. The CDR3 is made up of 16 amino acids. Per germline, CDR1 MNHEY and CDR2 SVGAGI. The V end was cut by 5 bases, the J end by 2 bases, with 13 bases between. CDR3 DNA: TGTGCCAGCAGTCCCTCCTTCCTTACTGGGGCCAACGTCCTGACTTTC. This encodes CASSPSFLTGANVLTF.

This clonotype was seen only a few times. V is TRBV11-2 and J is TRBJ1-3; no definite D call. V was cut by 7 bases and J by 0 bases, with 16 bases left in between. Germline-derived CDR1 and CDR2 are SGHAT and FQNNGV. This CDR3 comprises 16 residues. This CDR3 is CASTTGKGSSGNTIYF. The CDR3 DNA is TGTGCCAGCACCACTGGGAAAGGGAGCTCTGGAAACACCATATATTTT.

This clonotype was detected many times. This chain joins TRBV6-5 and TRBJ2-5; the match to TRBD2 covers 13 bases. Trimming at V came to 5 bases and at J to 1 base, leaving 1 base not matched to a gene. The CDR3 sequence is 15 residues long. Per the germline V gene, CDR1 is MNHEY and CDR2 is SVGAGI. CDR3 residues: CASSRTSGGQETQYF. DNA of the CDR3: TGTGCCAGCAGTAGGACTAGCGGGGGCCAAGAGACCCAGTACTTC.

The chain joins TRBV28 to TRBJ2-5; D possibly uses TRBD1 or TRBD2 (5 bases each). The better agreement between TRBJ2-7 and the DNA end casts doubt on the J call. The CDR3 is 16 residues long. Germline V gene lookup returns CDR1 MDHEN and CDR2 SYDVKM. This CDR3 is CASSSLGDGSSYEQYF. CDR3 coding DNA: TGTGCCAGCAGCTCACTGGGGGACGGAAGCTCCTACGAGCAGTACTTC.